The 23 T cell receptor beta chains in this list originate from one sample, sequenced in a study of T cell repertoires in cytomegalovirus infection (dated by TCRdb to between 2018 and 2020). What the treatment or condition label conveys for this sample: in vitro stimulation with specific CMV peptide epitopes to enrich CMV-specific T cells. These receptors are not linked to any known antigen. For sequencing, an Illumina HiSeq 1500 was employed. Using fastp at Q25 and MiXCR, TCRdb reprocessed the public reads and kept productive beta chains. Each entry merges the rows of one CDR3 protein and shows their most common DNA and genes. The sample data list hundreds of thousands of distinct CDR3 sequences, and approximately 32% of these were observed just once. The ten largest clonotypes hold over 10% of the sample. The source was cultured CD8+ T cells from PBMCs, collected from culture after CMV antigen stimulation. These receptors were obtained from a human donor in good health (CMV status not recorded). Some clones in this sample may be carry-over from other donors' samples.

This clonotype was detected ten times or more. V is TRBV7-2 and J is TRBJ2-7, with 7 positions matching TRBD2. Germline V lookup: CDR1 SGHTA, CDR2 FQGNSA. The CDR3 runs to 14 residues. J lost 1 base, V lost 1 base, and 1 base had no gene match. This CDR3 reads CASSLGRGSYEQYV. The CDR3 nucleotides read TGTGCCAGCAGCTTAGGGCGGGGGTCCTACGAGCAGTACGTC.

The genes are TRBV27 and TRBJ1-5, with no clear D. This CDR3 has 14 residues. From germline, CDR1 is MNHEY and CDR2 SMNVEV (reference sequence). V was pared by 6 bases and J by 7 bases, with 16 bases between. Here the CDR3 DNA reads TGTGCCAGCAGCCCCTCCGGGGTTAAACAGCCCCAGCATTTT. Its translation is CASSPSGVKQPQHF.

CDR3 loop: CASRPGHGNEQFF. The CDR3 DNA sequence: TGTGCCAGCAGACCGGGGCACGGGAATGAGCAGTTCTTC. This rearrangement joins TRBV12-3 or TRBV12-4 to TRBJ2-1; tentatively, D is TRBD1 or TRBD2 (5 bases each). CDR3 length: 13 amino acids. Trimming took 6 bases from V and 7 from J, leaving 13 bases between them.

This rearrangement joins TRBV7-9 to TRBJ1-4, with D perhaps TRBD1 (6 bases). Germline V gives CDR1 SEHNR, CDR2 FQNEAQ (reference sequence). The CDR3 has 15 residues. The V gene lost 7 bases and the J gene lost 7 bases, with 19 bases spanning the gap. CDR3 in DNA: TGTGCCAGCACCCTTGGGGGGCAATTAGGTGAAAAACTGTTTTTT. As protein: CASTLGGQLGEKLFF.

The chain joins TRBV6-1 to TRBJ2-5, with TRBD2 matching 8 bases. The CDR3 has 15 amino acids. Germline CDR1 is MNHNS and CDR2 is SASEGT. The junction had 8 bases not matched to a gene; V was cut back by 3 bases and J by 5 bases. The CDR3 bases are TGTGCCAGCAGTGAGATGGTAGCGGGGATGGAGACCCAGTACTTC. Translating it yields CASSEMVAGMETQYF.

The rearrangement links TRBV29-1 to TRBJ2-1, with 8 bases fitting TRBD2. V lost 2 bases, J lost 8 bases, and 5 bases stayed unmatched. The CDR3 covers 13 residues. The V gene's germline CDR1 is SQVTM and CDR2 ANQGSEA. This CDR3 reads CSVERGGRDEQFF. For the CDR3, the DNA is TGCAGCGTTGAACGGGGGGGACGGGATGAGCAGTTCTTC.

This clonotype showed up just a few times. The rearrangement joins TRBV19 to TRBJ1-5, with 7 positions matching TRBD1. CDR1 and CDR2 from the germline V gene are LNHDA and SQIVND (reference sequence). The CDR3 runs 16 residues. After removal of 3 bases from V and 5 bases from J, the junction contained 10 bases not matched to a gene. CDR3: CASSISTGRFDQPQHF. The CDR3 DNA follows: TGTGCCAGTAGTATCTCGACAGGGCGTTTTGATCAGCCCCAGCATTTT.

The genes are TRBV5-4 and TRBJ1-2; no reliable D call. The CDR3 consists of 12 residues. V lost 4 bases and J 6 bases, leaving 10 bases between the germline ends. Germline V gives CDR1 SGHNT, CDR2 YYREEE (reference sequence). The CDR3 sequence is CASSMTGHGYTF. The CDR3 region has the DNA TGTGCCAGCAGCATGACCGGACATGGCTACACCTTC. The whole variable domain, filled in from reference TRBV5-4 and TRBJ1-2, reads ETGVTQSPTHLIKTRGQQVTLRCSSQSGHNTVSWYQQALGQGPQFIFQYYREEENGRGNFPPRFSGLQFPNYSSELNVNALELDDSALYLCASSMTGHGYTFGSGTRLTVV.

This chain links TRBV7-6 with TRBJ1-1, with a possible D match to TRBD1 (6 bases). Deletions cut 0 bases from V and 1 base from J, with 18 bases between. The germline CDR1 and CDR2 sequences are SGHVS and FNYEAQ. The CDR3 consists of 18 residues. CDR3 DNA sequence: TGTGCCAGCAGCTTAGCGCCCGGGGACATTACCTCGAACACTGAAGCTTTCTTT. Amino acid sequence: CASSLAPGDITSNTEAFF.

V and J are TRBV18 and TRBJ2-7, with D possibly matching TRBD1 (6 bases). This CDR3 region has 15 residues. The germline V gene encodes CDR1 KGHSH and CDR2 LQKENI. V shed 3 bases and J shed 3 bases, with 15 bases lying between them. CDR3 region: CASSPGSGRGYEQYV. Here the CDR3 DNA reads TGTGCCAGCTCACCGGGTTCAGGCAGGGGCTACGAGCAGTACGTC.

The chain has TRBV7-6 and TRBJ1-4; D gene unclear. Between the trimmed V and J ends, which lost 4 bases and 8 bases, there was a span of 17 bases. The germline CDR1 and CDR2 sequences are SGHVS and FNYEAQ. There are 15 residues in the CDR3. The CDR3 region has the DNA TGTGCCAGCAGCTCCCTCGTTGGTAGGCCCGAAAAACTGTTTTTT. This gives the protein CASSSLVGRPEKLFF.

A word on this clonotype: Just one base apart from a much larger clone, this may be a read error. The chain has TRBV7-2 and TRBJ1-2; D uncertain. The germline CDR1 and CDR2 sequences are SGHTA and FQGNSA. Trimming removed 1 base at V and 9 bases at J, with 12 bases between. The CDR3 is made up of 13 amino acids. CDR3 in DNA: TGTGCCAGCAGCTTAGGTCTCCATTATCGCTACACCTTC. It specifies CASSLGLHYRYTF.

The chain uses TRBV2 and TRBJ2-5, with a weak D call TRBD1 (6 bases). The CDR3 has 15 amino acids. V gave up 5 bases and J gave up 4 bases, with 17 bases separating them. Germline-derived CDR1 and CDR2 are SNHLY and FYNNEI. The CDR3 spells CASSQGSLWAETQYF. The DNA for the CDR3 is TGTGCCAGCAGTCAGGGGTCCTTATGGGCAGAGACCCAGTACTTC.

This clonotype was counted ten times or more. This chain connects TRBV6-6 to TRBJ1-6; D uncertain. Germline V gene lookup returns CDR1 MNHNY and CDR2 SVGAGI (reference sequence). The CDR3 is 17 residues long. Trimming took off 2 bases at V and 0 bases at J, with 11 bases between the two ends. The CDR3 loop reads CASSYSGVSSYNSPLHF. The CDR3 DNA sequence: TGTGCCAGCAGTTACAGCGGAGTGAGCTCCTATAATTCACCCCTCCACTTT.

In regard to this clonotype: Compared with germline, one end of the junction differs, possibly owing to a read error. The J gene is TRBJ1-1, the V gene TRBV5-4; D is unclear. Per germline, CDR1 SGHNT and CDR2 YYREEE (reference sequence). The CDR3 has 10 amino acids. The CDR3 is CASRLAEAFF. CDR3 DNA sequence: TGTGCCAGCAGGTTGGCTGAAGCTTTCTTT.

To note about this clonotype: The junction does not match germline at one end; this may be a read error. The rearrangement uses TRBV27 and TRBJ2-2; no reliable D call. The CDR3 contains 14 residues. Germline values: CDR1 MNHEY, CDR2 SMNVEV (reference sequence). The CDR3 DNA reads TGTGCCAACAGTTTATATTCGAACACCGGGGAGCTGTTTTTT. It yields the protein CANSLYSNTGELFF.

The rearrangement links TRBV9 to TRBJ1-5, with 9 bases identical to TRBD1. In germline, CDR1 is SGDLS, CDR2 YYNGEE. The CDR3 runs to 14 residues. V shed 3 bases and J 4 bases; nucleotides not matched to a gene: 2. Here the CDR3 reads CASSGGTGNQPQHF. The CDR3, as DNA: TGTGCCAGCAGCGGCGGGACAGGGAATCAGCCCCAGCATTTT. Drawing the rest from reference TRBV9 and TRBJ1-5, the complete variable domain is DSGVTQTPKHLITATGQRVTLRCSPRSGDLSVYWYQQSLDQGLQFLIQYYNGEERAKGNILERFSAQQFPDLHSELNLSSLELGDSALYFCASSGGTGNQPQHFGDGTRLSIL.

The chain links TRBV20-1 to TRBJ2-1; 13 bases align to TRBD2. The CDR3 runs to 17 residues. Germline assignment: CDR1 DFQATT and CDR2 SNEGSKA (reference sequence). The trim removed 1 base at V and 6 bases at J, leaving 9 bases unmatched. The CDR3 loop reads CSARVPKGLAGVNEQFF. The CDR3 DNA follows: TGCAGTGCTAGAGTACCCAAAGGACTAGCGGGGGTCAATGAGCAGTTCTTC.

CDR3 region: CASSEDSRTQRDYEQYV. The CDR3 DNA follows: TGTGCCAGCAGTGAAGATAGTAGGACCCAACGGGACTACGAGCAGTACGTC. The chain joins TRBV6-1 to TRBJ2-7; a possible D gene is TRBD2 (5 bases). Between the trimmed V and J ends, which lost 1 base and 3 bases, there was a span of 19 bases. CDR3 size: 17 residues. CDR1 is MNHNS, CDR2 SASEGT, per germline.

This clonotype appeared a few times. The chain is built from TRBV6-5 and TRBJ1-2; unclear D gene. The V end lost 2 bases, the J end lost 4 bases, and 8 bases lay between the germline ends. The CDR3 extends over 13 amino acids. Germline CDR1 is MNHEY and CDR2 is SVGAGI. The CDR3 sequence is CASSYAHSYGYTF. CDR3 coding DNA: TGTGCCAGCAGTTACGCACACAGCTATGGCTACACCTTC.

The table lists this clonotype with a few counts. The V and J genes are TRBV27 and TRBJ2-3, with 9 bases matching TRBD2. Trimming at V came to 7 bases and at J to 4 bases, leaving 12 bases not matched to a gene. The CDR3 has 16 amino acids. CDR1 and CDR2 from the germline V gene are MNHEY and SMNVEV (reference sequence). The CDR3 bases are TGTGCCAGCAAAAGGCGGGGGGGGTTATTCGCAGATACGCAGTATTTT. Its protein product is CASKRRGGLFADTQYF.

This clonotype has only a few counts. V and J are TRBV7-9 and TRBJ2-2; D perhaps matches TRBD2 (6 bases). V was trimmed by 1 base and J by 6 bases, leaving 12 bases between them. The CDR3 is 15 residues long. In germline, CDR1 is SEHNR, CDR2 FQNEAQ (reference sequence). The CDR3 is CASSLVRGMPGELFF. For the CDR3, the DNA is TGTGCCAGCAGCTTAGTCCGCGGGATGCCCGGGGAGCTGTTTTTT.

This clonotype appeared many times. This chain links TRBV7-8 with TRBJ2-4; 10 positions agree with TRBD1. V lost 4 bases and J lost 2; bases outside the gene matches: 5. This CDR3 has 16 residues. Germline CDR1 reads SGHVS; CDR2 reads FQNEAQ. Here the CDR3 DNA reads TGTGCCAGCAGCTCGCGACAGGGGGCATCCAAAAACATTCAGTACTTC. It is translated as CASSSRQGASKNIQYF.